This TCR beta chain appears in the sequencing data of a study of neurological immune-mediated disorders (dated by TCRdb to the late 2010s). Background for the entire study: Among the 34 multiple sclerosis patients, relapsing-remitting MS accounted for 31 and secondary progressive MS accounted for 3. The study compared peripheral blood TCR-beta repertoires of HTLV-I-associated myelopathy (HAM/TSP) patients, multiple sclerosis patients and healthy controls using UMI-based sequencing. The cohort comprised about 70 subjects: about 14 HAM/TSP patients, around 34 multiple sclerosis patients and around 20 healthy controls. Longitudinal samples, technical triplicates and paired sorted CD4+ and CD8+ T-cell subsets, alongside PBMC samples, were included among the roughly 100 TCR-beta libraries.

To synthesize cDNA, template-switch 5'RACE was performed with a primer carrying a 10-nucleotide random unique molecular identifier so that each TCR transcript was tagged. Over 180 million TCR-beta sequences, covering 15-18 subjects, were produced in each sequencing run. The RNeasy kit was used to extract total RNA. The KAPA Real-time Library Amplification kit was used to amplify TCR-beta VDJ regions with primers for the TCR constant region and the 5'RACE anchor. Sample indexes and Illumina adaptors were added in a first PCR, and a second PCR then increased library yield. The roughly 650 bp TCR product was size-selected on a 2% E-gel SizeSelection system after Ampure bead purification. Library quality was checked on a Bioanalyzer, concentration was measured with Qubit, and libraries were quantified with the Kapa Library Quantification kit before pooling. Paired-end 2 x 150 bp sequencing of the libraries was performed on an Illumina HiSeq 2500. To increase sequence diversity, roughly 24-32% phiX was spiked into each library pool. Under the source paper's analysis protocol: The UMI-based MiGEC pipeline processed quality-filtered reads and removed over 85% of raw TCR sequences during error correction. IMGT germline references were used for aligning VDJ genes, and each clonotype was defined as a unique CDR3 amino acid sequence together with its V-J genes. Clonal expansion, Shannon diversity, and CDR3 relatedness (CalcPairwiseDistances, ClusterSamples) were evaluated with VDJtools, and phylogenetic trees were built with CLCbio workbench. A clone was classed as expanded if it had 8 or more unique UMIs, a cutoff based on coefficient-of-variation modelling across technical triplicates. In TCRdb, the public reads were trimmed at Q25 with fastp and aligned with MiXCR, with productive beta chains retained. Each CDR3 protein appears once, grouped with its most common genes and DNA. Here the V and J calls rest on TCRdb's processing, not on the authors' analysis. For this sample there are more than 75,000 distinct CDR3 sequences; roughly 3.5% appear just once. The ten largest clones represent around 3.2% of the sample.

The investigation overall reported the following: No association of the MS cluster with clinical or MRI features was observed, and the need for larger cohorts was stated by the authors. Phylogenetic analysis grouped repertoires from 18 of 34 MS patients into a cluster of related CDR3 sequences, suggesting a possible repertoire-level signature. TCR clonal expansion was highest in HAM/TSP patients and lowest in MS patients, with MS patients falling below even healthy controls. Expanded clones from different subjects shared no identical CDR3 amino acid sequences, which suggests that TCR-beta repertoires were private in all groups.

Libraries from unsorted PBMCs were made from 2 million PBMCs kept in RNAlater at -80 degrees C until RNA extraction. Multiple sclerosis patients were enrolled in a US clinical protocol under which disease progression was evaluated by magnetic resonance imaging. PBMCs were separated from peripheral blood using Ficoll-Hypaque density gradient centrifugation and then cryopreserved in liquid nitrogen. This clonotype was detected ten times or more. The antigen it binds to is not known. The record has no base qualities; no much larger clone is one base away. CDR1 and CDR2 (MNHNY, SVGAGI) derive from the germline V gene (reference sequence). Measured from the cysteine to the phenylalanine, the CDR3 is 14 residues long. CDR3 DNA only is kept here, 42 bases in frame from base 1. V lost 7 bases and J lost 3 bases; the stretch between them is 15 bases long.

The rearrangement joined TRBV6-6 to TRBJ1-2; the D gene is not confidently resolved. This clonotype originated in a woman aged 45 to 65 with multiple sclerosis. What was sequenced was PBMCs. The bases read TGTGCCAGCACACGACAAACGAACGACTATGGCTACACCTTC. This is translated as CASTRQTNDYGYTF.